The rows below give T cell receptor beta chains drawn from one sample of a study of shared clonotypes between healthy human individuals. Clones were sequenced by immunoSEQ multiplex PCR, and TCRdb holds only the in-frame ones, with some missing. The sample has 850,000 to 1,200,000 clones, about 75% seen once. What was sequenced was memory CD4+ T cells sorted from blood. The source of these receptors is a man between 18 and 35 years old in good health. Each CDR3 is given with its conserved first and last residue. A D gene is named only where the DNA matches it firmly. Part of the rows lack a size; the others show once, few, many or a class for expanded clones.

v_gene	j_gene	abundance	d_gene	CDR3nt	CDR3aa
TRBV4-1	TRBJ2-3	-	-	TGCGCCAGCAGCCGGACGGCAACGGTTAGCACAGATACGCAGTATTTT	CASSRTATVSTDTQYF
TRBV5-5	TRBJ2-4	-	-	TGTGCCAGCAGCGTTGACTCCAATTGGGAAAACATTCAGTACTTC	CASSVDSNWENIQYF
TRBV6-1	TRBJ2-3	-	TRBD1	TGTGCCAGCAGTGGCCAACAGGGGAGAAGCACAGATACGCAGTATTTT	CASSGQQGRSTDTQYF
TRBV18	TRBJ2-2	-	TRBD1	TGTGCCAGCTCACCACCTTCGACAGGGAGCGGGGAGCTGTTTTTT	CASSPPSTGSGELFF
TRBV13	TRBJ1-2	-	-	TGTGCCAGCAGCTTAGGCCATGGGCAGCTAAACTATGGCTACACCTTC	CASSLGHGQLNYGYTF
TRBV5-1	TRBJ2-5	once	TRBD1	TGCGCCAGCAGCTTGGCGGGACAGGGGGCATTGGAGACCCAGTACTTC	CASSLAGQGALETQYF
TRBV5-1	TRBJ1-2	-	-	TGCGCCAGCAGCCGAACAGGAGACGTCAACTATGGCTACACCTTC	CASSRTGDVNYGYTF
TRBV6-1	TRBJ1-5	-	-	TGTGCCAGCAGGGAGACTACAGGGAATCAGCCCCAGCATTTT	CASRETTGNQPQHF
TRBV2	TRBJ2-2	once	-	TGTGCCAACCTTTTGACAGAGAACACCGGGGAGCTGTTTTTT	CANLLTENTGELFF
TRBV13	TRBJ2-5	-	TRBD2	TGTGCCAGCAGCAGCGGGGGGGCCGAGGAGACCCAGTACTTC	CASSSGGAEETQYF
TRBV7-9	TRBJ1-4	-	-	TGTGCCAGCAGCCCTCAGGGGCTAAATGAAAAACTGTTTTTT	CASSPQGLNEKLFF
TRBV25-1	TRBJ2-3	-	TRBD2	TGTGCCAGCAGTAGGAGCGGGGGCTTTTGGGATACGCAGTATTTT	CASSRSGGFWDTQYF
TRBV7-4	TRBJ2-5	few	-	TGTGCCAGCACCATGGGCAGGCCACAAGAGACCCAGTACTTC	CASTMGRPQETQYF
TRBV7-3	TRBJ2-1	-	TRBD1	TGTGCCAGCAGCTACGGGACAGGGTACAATGAGCAGTTCTTC	CASSYGTGYNEQFF
TRBV7-3	TRBJ1-2	-	-	TGTGCCAGGCCTCTTTTTGGGGGGGCTAACTATGGCTACACCTTC	CARPLFGGANYGYTF
TRBV11-3	TRBJ2-5	-	TRBD2	TGTGCCAGCAGCCCTAGCGGTTCGGGTACCCAGTACTTC	CASSPSGSGTQYF
TRBV5-1	TRBJ2-7	-	-	TGCGCCAGCAGCTCCACCAGGGAGCAGTACTTC	CASSSTREQYF
TRBV7-8	TRBJ1-5	once	-	TGTGCCAGCAGCCTAGACTCGGGGGTCCAGCATTTT	CASSLDSGVQHF
TRBV10-2	TRBJ2-4	-	TRBD2	TGCGCCAGCGCTCCGGGACTAGCGAACATTCAGTACTTC	CASAPGLANIQYF
TRBV15	TRBJ2-7	-	TRBD2	TGTGCCACCAGCAGAGATCCCAGCGGGAGGGCCGGGTACGAGCAGTACTTC	CATSRDPSGRAGYEQYF
TRBV10-3	TRBJ2-7	-	TRBD2	TGTGCCATCAGTGAGCCGGGACTAGCGGGAGACTACGAGCAGTACTTC	CAISEPGLAGDYEQYF
TRBV28	TRBJ1-5	many	-	TGTGCCAGCAAGGGCGTGAGCAATCAGCCCCAGCATTTT	CASKGVSNQPQHF
TRBV27	TRBJ2-1	-	-	TGTGCCAGCAGTTTGTCGGAGCTTGGCGGGGTTGAGCAGTTCTTC	CASSLSELGGVEQFF
TRBV7-8	TRBJ2-5	-	TRBD1	TGTGCCAGCAGCACATCGGGACAGGTCGGGGAGACCCAGTACTTC	CASSTSGQVGETQYF
TRBV23-1	TRBJ1-1	once	-	TGCGCCAGCAGCCGCGACCCAGGGGTGAGAGCTTTCTTT	CASSRDPGVRAFF
TRBV2	TRBJ1-5	-	-	TGTGCCAGCAGTGGTGGCATTAATCAGCCCCAGCATTTT	CASSGGINQPQHF
TRBV18	TRBJ2-6	-	-	TGTGCCAGCTCACCGGGTGGCGGGGCCAACGTCCTGACTTTC	CASSPGGGANVLTF
TRBV5-1	TRBJ2-1	-	-	TGCGCCAGCAGCTTGGAAGGCGGTCCGCTGGATGAGCAGTTCTTC	CASSLEGGPLDEQFF
TRBV7-8	TRBJ2-7	once	TRBD2	TGTGCCAGCAGCCCCATGCGGGAGGGTTCCTACGAGCAGTACTTC	CASSPMREGSYEQYF
TRBV2	TRBJ2-7	-	-	TGTGCCTCCCGGACGAACTCCTACGAGCAGTACTTC	CASRTNSYEQYF
TRBV19	TRBJ1-1	-	-	TGTGCCAGTAGTATATCGAACACTGAAGCTTTCTTT	CASSISNTEAFF
TRBV10-3	TRBJ2-3	-	-	TGTGCCATCAGTCAAGGGGGCACAGATACGCAGTATTTT	CAISQGGTDTQYF
TRBV6-5	TRBJ2-7	-	-	TGTGCCAGCAGCCTAAACGACCGCCTATACGAGCAGTACTTC	CASSLNDRLYEQYF
TRBV5-6	TRBJ2-7	-	TRBD1	TGTGCCAGCAGCCCCGGGACAGGGAATTACGAGCAGTACTTC	CASSPGTGNYEQYF
TRBV2	TRBJ2-5	few	-	TGTGCCAGCTCCGCACACCTCCAAGAGACCCAGTACTTC	CASSAHLQETQYF
TRBV6-1	TRBJ2-7	-	TRBD2	TGTGCCAGCATTCTCGAGCGGGGGGGCCCCTACGAGCAGTACTTC	CASILERGGPYEQYF
TRBV30	TRBJ1-6	-	TRBD1	TGTGCCTGCTCTCTGGGACAGATGAATTCACCCCTCCACTTT	CACSLGQMNSPLHF
TRBV7-2	TRBJ2-7	-	-	TGTGCCAGCAGCCGCCAACCGGGGAGCTCCTACGAGCAGTACTTC	CASSRQPGSSYEQYF
TRBV5-1	TRBJ2-1	-	-	TGCGCCAGCAGCTTGACTGGGGTGGTGGATGAGCAGTTCTTC	CASSLTGVVDEQFF
TRBV7-9	TRBJ1-2	-	TRBD1	TGTGCCAGCAGTTACAGGGGAGGGACTGGCTACACCTTC	CASSYRGGTGYTF
TRBV6-6	TRBJ1-2	-	-	TGTGCCAGCAGTTACTCGATAGGGCAGGGAGTTGGCTACACCTTC	CASSYSIGQGVGYTF
TRBV19	TRBJ1-5	once	TRBD1	TGTGCCAGTAGGACTACAGGGGATCAGCCCCAGCATTTT	CASRTTGDQPQHF
TRBV18	TRBJ2-3	-	-	TGTGCCAGCTCCCCGGGCCTGGGGGGTAGCACAGATACGCAGTATTTT	CASSPGLGGSTDTQYF
TRBV7-9	TRBJ2-5	few	TRBD1	TGTGCCAGCAGCACCGGGACAGGGTTGCAGACCCAGTACTTC	CASSTGTGLQTQYF
TRBV7-6	TRBJ2-1	-	-	TGTGCCAGCAGCCCCGCGGAGGGCCTCTTTGGTGAGCAGTTCTTC	CASSPAEGLFGEQFF
TRBV25-1	TRBJ1-3	-	-	TGTGCCAGCAGTGAAACGGTGGTCTCTGGAAACACCATATATTTT	CASSETVVSGNTIYF
TRBV25-1	TRBJ1-4	-	-	TGTGCCAGCAGTGAATTCACACGTAATGAAAAACTGTTTTTT	CASSEFTRNEKLFF
TRBV6-6	TRBJ1-2	-	TRBD1	TGTGCCAGCAGTTCGGACAGGGGAAAGGTATATGGCTACACCTTC	CASSSDRGKVYGYTF